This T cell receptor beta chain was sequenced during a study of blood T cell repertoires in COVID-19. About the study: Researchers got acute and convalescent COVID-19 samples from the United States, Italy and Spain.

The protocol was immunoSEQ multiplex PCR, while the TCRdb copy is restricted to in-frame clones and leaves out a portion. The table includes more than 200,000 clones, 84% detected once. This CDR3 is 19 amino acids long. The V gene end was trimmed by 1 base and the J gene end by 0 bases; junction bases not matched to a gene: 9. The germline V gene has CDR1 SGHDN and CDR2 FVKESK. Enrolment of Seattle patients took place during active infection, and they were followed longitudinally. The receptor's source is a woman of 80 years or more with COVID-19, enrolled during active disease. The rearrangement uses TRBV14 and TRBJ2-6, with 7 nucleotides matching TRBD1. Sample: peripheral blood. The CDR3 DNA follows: TGTGCCAGCAGCCAAGCCGGTAGACAGGGCCCCTCTGGGGCCAACGTCCTGACTTTC. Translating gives CASSQAGRQGPSGANVLTF.